These 9 T cell receptor beta chains were all obtained from the same sample, sequenced in a study of Graves' ophthalmopathy and Graves' hyperthyroidism. Transcripts of RNA were the source for amplifying TCR beta CDR3 regions. An initial RT-PCR round employing HTBI primers preceded a second-round multiplex PCR. TCRdb passed the multiplex PCR reads through MiXCR, listing each CDR3 protein once. Among about 58,000 distinct CDR3 sequences listed, approximately 45% were seen once. Sequencing input: peripheral blood. The receptors originated from an adult woman with Graves' ophthalmopathy.

This clonotype was seen at least ten times. The chain employs TRBV27 and TRBJ2-5; TRBD2 agrees at 7 bases. With V trimmed by 3 bases and J by 5 bases, 6 bases remained unmatched. The CDR3 is 14 residues long. Germline CDR1 MNHEY, CDR2 SMNVEV (reference sequence). CDR3 coding DNA: TGTGCCAGCAGTTTTGGCGGGAGCTGGGAGACCCAGTACTTC. Its protein product is CASSFGGSWETQYF.

There are many counts of this clonotype. The chain employs TRBV7-9 and TRBJ1-4, with D possibly being TRBD1 (5 bases). The CDR3 sequence is 14 residues long. The germline V gene has CDR1 SEHNR and CDR2 FQNEAQ (reference sequence). The V and J ends lost 2 bases and 5 bases respectively, with 9 bases between them. The CDR3 loop reads CASSLLTANEKLFF. As DNA, the CDR3 is TGTGCCAGCAGCTTATTGACAGCAAATGAAAAACTGTTTTTT.

This clonotype was detected many times. This chain joins TRBV7-9 and TRBJ2-7; D ambiguous. In germline, CDR1 is SEHNR, CDR2 FQNEAQ (reference sequence). The CDR3 sequence is 15 residues long. With 6 bases removed from V and 1 base from J, the gap between germline ends came to 16 bases. This chain's CDR3 is CASRPNRASSYEQYF. DNA of the CDR3: TGTGCCAGCAGGCCGAACCGGGCTTCTTCCTACGAGCAGTACTTC.

The chain employs TRBV20-1 and TRBJ1-6; a weak D match, TRBD1 (6 bases). This CDR3 contains 15 residues. Per the germline V gene, CDR1 is DFQATT and CDR2 is SNEGSKA (reference sequence). With 1 base removed from V and 14 bases from J, the gap between germline ends came to 21 bases. The CDR3 here is CSARAGTRLKSALHF. The CDR3 region has the DNA TGCAGTGCTAGAGCCGGGACAAGGCTAAAATCAGCCCTCCACTTT.

V is TRBV29-1 and J is TRBJ1-1, with 8 bases fitting TRBD1. The junction had 6 bases not matched to a gene; V was cut back by 7 bases and J by 5 bases. The CDR3 consists of 12 residues. The germline gives CDR1 SQVTM, CDR2 ANQGSEA. The chain's CDR3 is CSGRTGPTEAFF. In DNA form, the CDR3 reads TGCAGCGGCCGGACAGGGCCTACTGAAGCTTTCTTT.

V is TRBV15 and J is TRBJ2-3, with unresolved D. Germline V gives CDR1 LNHNV, CDR2 YYDKDF (reference sequence). Trimming removed 4 bases from V and 3 bases from J, with 11 bases in between. The CDR3 length is 14 residues. The DNA of the CDR3 is TGTGCCACCAGCATGCCTAAGACGACAGATACGCAGTATTTT. It encodes CATSMPKTTDTQYF.

This clonotype came up many times. V usage is TRBV19 and J usage is TRBJ2-3; D is possibly TRBD2 (5 bases). V gave up 3 bases and J gave up 1 base, with 8 bases separating them. Germline V gene sequence: CDR1 LNHDA, CDR2 SQIVND (reference sequence). The CDR3 length is 14 residues. The CDR3 sequence: CASSIPGGTDTQYF. The DNA for the CDR3 is TGTGCCAGTAGTATCCCCGGGGGCACAGATACGCAGTATTTT.

The chain recombines TRBV9 with TRBJ2-1, with TRBD2 matching 16 bases. This CDR3 is 18 amino acids long. V dropped 3 bases and J dropped 7; count of bases not matched to a gene: 10. CDR1 and CDR2 (germline): SGDLS, YYNGEE. The CDR3 loop reads CASSAGGTSGRAGNEQFF. The CDR3 DNA sequence: TGTGCCAGCAGCGCGGGGGGGACTAGCGGGAGGGCCGGGAATGAGCAGTTCTTC. Full variable domain (remainder filled in from reference TRBV9 and TRBJ2-1): DSGVTQTPKHLITATGQRVTLRCSPRSGDLSVYWYQQSLDQGLQFLIQYYNGEERAKGNILERFSAQQFPDLHSELNLSSLELGDSALYFCASSAGGTSGRAGNEQFFGPGTRLTVL.

In this sample, this clonotype turned up many times. This chain links TRBV5-1 with TRBJ1-4, with 8 positions matching TRBD1. The V segment lost 4 bases and the J segment 1 base; nucleotides outside the gene matches: 6. CDR1 and CDR2 (germline): SGHRS, YFSETQ. There are 16 residues in the CDR3. CDR3 sequence: CASSPGQGGTNEKLFF. DNA for the CDR3: TGCGCCAGCAGCCCCGGACAGGGAGGAACTAATGAAAAACTGTTTTTT.